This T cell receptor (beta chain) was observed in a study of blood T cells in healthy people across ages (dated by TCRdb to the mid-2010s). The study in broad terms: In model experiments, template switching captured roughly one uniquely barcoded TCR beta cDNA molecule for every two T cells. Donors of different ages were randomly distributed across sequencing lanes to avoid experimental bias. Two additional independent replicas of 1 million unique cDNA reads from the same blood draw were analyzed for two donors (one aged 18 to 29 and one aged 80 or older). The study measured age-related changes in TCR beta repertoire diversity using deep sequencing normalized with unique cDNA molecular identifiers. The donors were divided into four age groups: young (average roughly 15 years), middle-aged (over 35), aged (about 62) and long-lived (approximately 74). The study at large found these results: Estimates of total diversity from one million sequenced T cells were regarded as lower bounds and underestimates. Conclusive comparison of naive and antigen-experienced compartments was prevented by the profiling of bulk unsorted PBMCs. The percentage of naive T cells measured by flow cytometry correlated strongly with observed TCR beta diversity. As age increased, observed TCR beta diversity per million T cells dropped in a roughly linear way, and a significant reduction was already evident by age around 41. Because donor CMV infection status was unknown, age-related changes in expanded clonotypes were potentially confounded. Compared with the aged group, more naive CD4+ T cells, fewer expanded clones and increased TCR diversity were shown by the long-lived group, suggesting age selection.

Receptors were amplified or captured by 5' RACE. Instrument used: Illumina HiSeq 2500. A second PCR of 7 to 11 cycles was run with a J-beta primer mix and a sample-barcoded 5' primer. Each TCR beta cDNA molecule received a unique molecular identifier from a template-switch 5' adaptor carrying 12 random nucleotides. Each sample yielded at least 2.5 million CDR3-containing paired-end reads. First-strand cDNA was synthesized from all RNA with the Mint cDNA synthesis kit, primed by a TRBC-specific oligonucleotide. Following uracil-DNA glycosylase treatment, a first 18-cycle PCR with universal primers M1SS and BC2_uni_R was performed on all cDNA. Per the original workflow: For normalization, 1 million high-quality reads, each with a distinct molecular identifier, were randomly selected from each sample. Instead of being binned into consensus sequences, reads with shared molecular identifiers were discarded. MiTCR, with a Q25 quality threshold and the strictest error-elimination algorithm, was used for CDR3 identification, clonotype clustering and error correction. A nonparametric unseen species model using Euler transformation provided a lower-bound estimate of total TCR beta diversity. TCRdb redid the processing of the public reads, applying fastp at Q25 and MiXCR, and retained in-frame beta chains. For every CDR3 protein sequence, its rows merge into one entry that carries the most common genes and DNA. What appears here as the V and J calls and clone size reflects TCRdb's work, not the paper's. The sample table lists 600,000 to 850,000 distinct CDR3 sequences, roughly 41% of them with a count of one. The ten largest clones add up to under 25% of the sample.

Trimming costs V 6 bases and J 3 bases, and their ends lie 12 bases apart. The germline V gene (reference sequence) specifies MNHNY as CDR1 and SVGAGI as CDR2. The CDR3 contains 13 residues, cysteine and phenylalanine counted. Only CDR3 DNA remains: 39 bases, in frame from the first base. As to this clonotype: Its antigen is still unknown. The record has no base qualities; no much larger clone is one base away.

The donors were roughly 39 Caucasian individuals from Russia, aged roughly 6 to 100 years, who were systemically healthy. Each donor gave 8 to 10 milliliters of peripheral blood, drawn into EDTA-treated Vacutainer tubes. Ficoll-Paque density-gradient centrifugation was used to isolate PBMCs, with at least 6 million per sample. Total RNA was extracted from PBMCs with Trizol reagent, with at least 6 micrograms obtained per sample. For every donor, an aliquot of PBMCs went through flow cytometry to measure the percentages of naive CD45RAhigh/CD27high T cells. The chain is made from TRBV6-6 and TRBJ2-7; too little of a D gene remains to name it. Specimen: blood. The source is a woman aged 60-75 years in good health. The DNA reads TGTGCCAGCAGCCCCTTGGGAAACTACGAGCAGTACTTC. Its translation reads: CASSPLGNYEQYF.